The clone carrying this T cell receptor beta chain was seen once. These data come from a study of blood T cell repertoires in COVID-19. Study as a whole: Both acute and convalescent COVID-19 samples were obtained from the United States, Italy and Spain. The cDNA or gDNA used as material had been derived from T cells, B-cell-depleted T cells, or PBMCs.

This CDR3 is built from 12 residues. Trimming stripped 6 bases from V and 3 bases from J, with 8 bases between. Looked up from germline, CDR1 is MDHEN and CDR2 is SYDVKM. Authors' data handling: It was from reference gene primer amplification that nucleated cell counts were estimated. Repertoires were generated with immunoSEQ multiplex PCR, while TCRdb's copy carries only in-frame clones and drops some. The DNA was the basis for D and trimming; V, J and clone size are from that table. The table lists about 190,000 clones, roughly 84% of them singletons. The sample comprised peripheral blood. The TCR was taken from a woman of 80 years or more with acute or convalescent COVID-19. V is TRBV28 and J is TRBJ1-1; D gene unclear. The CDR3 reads CASRQTDTEAFF. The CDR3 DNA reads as TGTGCCAGCAGACAGACGGACACTGAAGCTTTCTTT.